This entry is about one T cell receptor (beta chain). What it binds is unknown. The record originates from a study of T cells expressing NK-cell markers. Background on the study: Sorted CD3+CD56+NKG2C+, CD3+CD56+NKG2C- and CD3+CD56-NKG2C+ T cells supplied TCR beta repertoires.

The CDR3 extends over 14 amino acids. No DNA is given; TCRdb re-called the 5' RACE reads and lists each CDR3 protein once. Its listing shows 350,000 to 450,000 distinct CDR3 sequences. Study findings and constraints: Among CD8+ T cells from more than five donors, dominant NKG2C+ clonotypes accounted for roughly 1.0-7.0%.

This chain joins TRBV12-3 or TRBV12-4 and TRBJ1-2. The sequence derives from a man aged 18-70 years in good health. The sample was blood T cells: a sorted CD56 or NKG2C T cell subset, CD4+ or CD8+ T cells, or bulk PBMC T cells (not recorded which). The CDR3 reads CASSFRQTHYGYTF.